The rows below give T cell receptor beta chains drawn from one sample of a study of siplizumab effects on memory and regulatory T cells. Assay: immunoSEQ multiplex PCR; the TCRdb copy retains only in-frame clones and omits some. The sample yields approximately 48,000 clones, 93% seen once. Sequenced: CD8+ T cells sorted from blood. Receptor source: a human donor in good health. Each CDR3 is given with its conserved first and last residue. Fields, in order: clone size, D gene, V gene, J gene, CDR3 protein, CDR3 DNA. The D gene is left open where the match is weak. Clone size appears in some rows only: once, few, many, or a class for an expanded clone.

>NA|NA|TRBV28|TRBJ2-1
CASTPARGYHEQFF
TGTGCCAGCACCCCGGCACGGGGGTACCATGAGCAGTTCTTC
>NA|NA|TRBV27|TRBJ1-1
CASSLGLLNTEAFF
TGTGCCAGCAGTTTAGGACTCTTGAACACTGAAGCTTTCTTT
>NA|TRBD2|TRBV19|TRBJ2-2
CASSLSGGQGTGELFF
TGTGCCAGTAGTTTAAGCGGGGGGCAGGGCACCGGGGAGCTGTTTTTT
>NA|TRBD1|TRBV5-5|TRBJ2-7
CASSQGQGGYEQYF
TGTGCCAGCAGCCAGGGACAGGGGGGTTACGAGCAGTACTTC
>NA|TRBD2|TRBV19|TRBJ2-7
CASRTSGTGHYEQYF
TGTGCCAGTAGGACTAGCGGGACGGGCCACTACGAGCAGTACTTC
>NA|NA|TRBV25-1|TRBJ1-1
CASSENNEAFF
TGTGCCAGCAGTGAAAATAATGAAGCTTTCTTT
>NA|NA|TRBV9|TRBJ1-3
CASSVEKESSGNTIYF
TGTGCCAGCAGCGTAGAGAAGGAGAGCTCTGGAAACACCATATATTTT
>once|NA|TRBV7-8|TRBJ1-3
CASSLVGRDTIYF
TGTGCCAGCAGCTTAGTGGGGAGGGACACCATATATTTT
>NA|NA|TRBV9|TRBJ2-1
CASSVDDTLYNEQFF
TGTGCCAGCAGCGTAGACGATACTCTCTACAATGAGCAGTTCTTC
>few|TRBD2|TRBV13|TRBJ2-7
CASSAKPGLGDYEQYF
TGTGCCAGCAGCGCCAAACCGGGACTAGGGGACTACGAGCAGTACTTC
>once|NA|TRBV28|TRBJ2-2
CASSFWHQNTGELFF
TGTGCCAGCAGTTTTTGGCACCAGAACACCGGGGAGCTGTTTTTT
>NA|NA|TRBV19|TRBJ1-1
CASSIGEGTEAFF
TGTGCCAGTAGTATTGGCGAGGGCACTGAAGCTTTCTTT
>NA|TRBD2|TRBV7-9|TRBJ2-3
CASSLGLAGEDLDTQYF
TGTGCCAGCAGCTTAGGACTAGCGGGAGAAGATCTTGATACGCAGTATTTT
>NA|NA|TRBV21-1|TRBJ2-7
CASSPPQTAGVVHEQYF
TGTGCCAGCTCACCCCCCCAAACAGCGGGAGTGGTCCACGAGCAGTACTTC
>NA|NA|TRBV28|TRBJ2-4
CASSFRLAKNIQYF
TGTGCCAGCAGTTTTCGCCTAGCCAAAAACATTCAGTACTTC
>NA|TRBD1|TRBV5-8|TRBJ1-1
CASSHGGQALPEAFF
TGTGCCAGCAGCCACGGGGGACAGGCCCTTCCTGAAGCTTTCTTT
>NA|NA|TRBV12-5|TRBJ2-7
CASGFDLTYEQYF
TGTGCTAGTGGTTTCGATTTGACCTACGAGCAGTACTTC
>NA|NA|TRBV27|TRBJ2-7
CASSPRTQNPYEQYF
TGTGCCAGCAGCCCAAGGACCCAAAATCCCTACGAGCAGTACTTC
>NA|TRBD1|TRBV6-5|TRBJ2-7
CASSLPWDRAYEQYF
TGTGCCAGCAGTTTGCCTTGGGACAGGGCCTACGAGCAGTACTTC
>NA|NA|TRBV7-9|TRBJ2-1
CASSLAEENEQFF
TGTGCCAGCAGCTTAGCGGAGGAGAATGAGCAGTTCTTC
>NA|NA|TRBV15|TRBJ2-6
CATSRVAVVASSGANVLTF
TGTGCCACCAGCAGAGTAGCTGTGGTGGCTTCCTCTGGGGCCAACGTCCTGACTTTC
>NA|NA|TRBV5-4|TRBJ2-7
CASSPRDRTYEQYF
TGTGCCAGCAGCCCCCGTGACAGAACCTACGAGCAGTACTTC
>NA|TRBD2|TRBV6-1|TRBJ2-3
CASSERASGSWTDTQYF
TGTGCCAGCAGTGAAAGGGCTAGCGGGAGTTGGACAGATACGCAGTATTTT
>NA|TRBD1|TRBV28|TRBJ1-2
CASSGGTGHYGYTF
TGTGCCAGCAGTGGCGGGACAGGGCACTATGGCTACACCTTC
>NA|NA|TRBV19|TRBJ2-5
CASSIGGQTQETQYF
TGTGCCAGTAGTATTGGGGGACAAACCCAAGAGACCCAGTACTTC
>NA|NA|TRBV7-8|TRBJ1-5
CASSPRPQHF
TGTGCCAGCAGCCCTAGGCCCCAGCATTTT
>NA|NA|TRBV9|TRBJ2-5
CASSVGQETQYF
TGTGCCAGCAGCGTAGGCCAAGAGACCCAGTACTTC
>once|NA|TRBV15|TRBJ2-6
CATSRDRDFPGANVLTF
TGTGCCACCAGCAGAGACCGGGACTTCCCTGGGGCCAACGTCCTGACTTTC
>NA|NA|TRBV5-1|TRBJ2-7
CASKGVGRGFRHEQYF
TGCGCCAGCAAAGGGGTGGGCAGGGGCTTCAGGCACGAGCAGTACTTC
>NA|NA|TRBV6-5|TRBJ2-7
CASSETPSYEQYF
TGTGCCAGCAGTGAGACACCGTCCTACGAGCAGTACTTC
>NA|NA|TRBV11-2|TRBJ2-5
CASSQKTRLVHSQETQYF
TGTGCCAGCAGCCAAAAGACTAGACTCGTACATTCACAAGAGACCCAGTACTTC
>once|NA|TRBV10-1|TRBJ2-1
CASSDPPGDGNEQFF
TGCGCCAGCAGTGATCCGCCAGGGGATGGTAATGAGCAGTTCTTC
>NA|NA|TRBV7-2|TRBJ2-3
CASSPLIGTQYF
TGTGCCAGCAGCCCCCTAATAGGTACGCAGTATTTT
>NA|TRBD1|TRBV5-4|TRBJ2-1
CASSPGTGGNEQFF
TGTGCCAGCAGCCCTGGGACAGGGGGCAATGAGCAGTTCTTC
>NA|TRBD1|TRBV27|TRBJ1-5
CASWTGGGGNQPQHF
TGTGCCAGTTGGACAGGGGGCGGGGGCAATCAGCCCCAGCATTTT
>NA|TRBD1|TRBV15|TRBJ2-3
CATSRDPGGSKDTQYF
TGTGCCACCAGCAGGGACCCAGGGGGAAGCAAAGATACGCAGTATTTT
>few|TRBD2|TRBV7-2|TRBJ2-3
CASSLRERGTDTQYF
TGTGCCAGCAGCTTGCGGGAGAGAGGCACAGATACGCAGTATTTT
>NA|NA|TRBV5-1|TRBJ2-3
CASSPTSGSTDTQYF
TGCGCCAGCAGCCCGACAAGCGGGAGCACAGATACGCAGTATTTT
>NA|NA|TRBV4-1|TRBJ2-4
CASSQWPENIQYF
TGCGCCAGCAGCCAATGGCCAGAGAACATTCAGTACTTC
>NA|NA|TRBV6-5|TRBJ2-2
CASSLAGPFGELFF
TGTGCCAGCAGTTTGGCAGGTCCCTTCGGGGAGCTGTTTTTT
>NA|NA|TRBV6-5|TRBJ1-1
CASSYYSGKNTEAFF
TGTGCCAGCAGTTACTATTCGGGTAAGAACACTGAAGCTTTCTTT
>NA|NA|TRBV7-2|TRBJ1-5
CASSLGTGSQPQHF
TGTGCCAGCAGCTTAGGAACAGGGAGCCAGCCCCAGCATTTT